A selection of T cell receptor beta chains follows, all from one sample in a study of cytomegalovirus exposure and HLA in healthy donors. Measured with immunoSEQ multiplex PCR; TCRdb has only the in-frame clones, and not every one. The table has some 200,000 clones, approximately 80% seen once. The source material was PBMCs. The receptors here all came from a female donor in good health and CMV-seronegative. CDR3s include the opening cysteine and the closing phenylalanine or tryptophan. A D gene is named only where the DNA matches it firmly. The size entry is marked missing in some rows and otherwise reads once, few, many or a size class.

>.|TRBD2|TRBV6-1|TRBJ2-1
CASSLAGGAYNEQFF
TGTGCCAGCAGTTTAGCGGGAGGCGCCTACAATGAGCAGTTCTTC
>.|.|TRBV19|TRBJ2-6
CASTIGAAGANVLTF
TGTGCCAGTACCATTGGGGCAGCTGGGGCCAACGTCCTGACTTTC
>.|.|TRBV4-2|TRBJ2-3
CASSQTRVRTDTQYF
TGTGCCAGCAGCCAAACTAGGGTACGCACAGATACGCAGTATTTT
>.|.|TRBV27|TRBJ2-7
CASSLRGIGSYEQYF
TGTGCCAGCAGTTTAAGGGGTATTGGCTCCTACGAGCAGTACTTC
>.|TRBD1|TRBV7-7|TRBJ2-7
CASSLTGDPSYEQYF
TGTGCTAGCAGCCTGACAGGGGACCCCTCCTACGAGCAGTACTTC
>.|TRBD1|TRBV6-6|TRBJ2-5
CASSYPQGEFEETQYF
TGTGCCAGCAGCTACCCCCAGGGGGAGTTCGAAGAGACCCAGTACTTC
>.|TRBD1|TRBV7-9|TRBJ2-7
CASSLAGTGPVGQYF
TGTGCCAGCAGCTTAGCGGGGACAGGCCCCGTTGGGCAGTACTTC
>.|TRBD2|TRBV2|TRBJ2-2
CASSQTSGGTGELFF
TGTGCCAGCAGTCAGACTAGCGGGGGCACCGGGGAGCTGTTTTTT
>.|.|TRBV7-2|TRBJ1-1
CASSFGGQLLAFF
TGTGCCAGCAGTTTCGGGGGTCAACTATTAGCTTTCTTT
>.|.|TRBV21-1|TRBJ2-5
CASSKSGGVYQETQYF
TGTGCCAGCAGCAAAAGCGGAGGAGTGTACCAAGAGACCCAGTACTTC
>.|TRBD1|TRBV25-1|TRBJ2-2
CASKGGPGGPGELFF
TGTGCCAGCAAGGGGGGTCCAGGGGGCCCGGGGGAGCTGTTTTTT
>.|.|TRBV10-3|TRBJ1-3
CATLPSASFSGNTIYF
TGTGCCACCCTTCCCAGCGCCAGCTTCTCTGGAAACACCATATATTTT
>.|.|TRBV19|TRBJ2-5
CASSIVGGETQYF
TGTGCCAGTAGTATAGTAGGGGGTGAGACCCAGTACTTC
>.|.|TRBV2|TRBJ1-5
CASSEATAYQPQHF
TGTGCCAGCAGTGAAGCTACAGCTTATCAGCCCCAGCATTTT
>.|TRBD1|TRBV27|TRBJ1-5
CASSRDSSRNQPQHF
TGTGCCAGCAGTCGGGACAGCTCACGGAATCAGCCCCAGCATTTT
>.|.|TRBV4-3|TRBJ2-3
CASSQAAARTGTDTQYF
TGCGCCAGCAGCCAAGCCGCTGCCCGGACTGGCACAGATACGCAGTATTTT
>.|.|TRBV14|TRBJ2-3
CASSQDKTGHTDTQYF
TGTGCCAGCAGCCAAGATAAAACGGGTCACACAGATACGCAGTATTTT
>.|.|TRBV6-6|TRBJ2-7
CASSYGQASISYEQYF
TGTGCCAGCAGTTATGGTCAGGCCTCAATCTCCTACGAGCAGTACTTC
>.|TRBD1|TRBV6-5|TRBJ2-3
CASTAGTGGTDTQYF
TGTGCCAGCACCGCCGGGACAGGGGGTACAGATACGCAGTATTTT
>.|TRBD2|TRBV7-3|TRBJ2-3
CASSTTGTSGEQYF
TGTGCCAGCAGCACCACCGGGACTAGCGGGGAGCAGTATTTT
>.|.|TRBV6-5|TRBJ2-1
CASRGHGNEQFF
TGTGCCAGCAGGGGACATGGTAATGAGCAGTTCTTC
>few|TRBD2|TRBV6-5|TRBJ2-7
CASSRETSGAYEQYF
TGTGCCAGCAGTCGAGAGACTAGCGGGGCCTACGAGCAGTACTTC
>.|.|TRBV4-1|TRBJ1-5
CASSQVTGRLQPQHF
TGCGCCAGCAGCCAGGTTACAGGAAGATTGCAGCCCCAGCATTTT
>few|TRBD1|TRBV5-1|TRBJ1-5
CASSPIGGHQPQHF
TGCGCCAGCAGCCCCATAGGGGGCCATCAGCCCCAGCATTTT
>.|TRBD1|TRBV9|TRBJ2-3
CASSVGTGGPDTQYF
TGTGCCAGCAGCGTCGGGACAGGGGGACCAGATACGCAGTATTTT
>few|.|TRBV18|TRBJ2-4
CASSPPTDFKNIQYF
TGTGCCAGCTCACCACCCACAGATTTCAAAAACATTCAGTACTTC
>few|TRBD2|TRBV5-1|TRBJ2-7
CASTPGGDAYEQYF
TGCGCCAGCACCCCGGGGGGGGATGCCTACGAGCAGTACTTC
>few|TRBD2|TRBV14|TRBJ2-1
CASSQDHGRGGLNEQFF
TGTGCCAGCAGCCAAGATCACGGGCGGGGGGGCCTTAATGAGCAGTTCTTC
>.|.|TRBV30|TRBJ2-7
CACTPTGSSYEQYF
TGTGCCTGTACCCCAACAGGGAGCTCCTACGAGCAGTACTTC
>.|TRBD2|TRBV7-2|TRBJ2-7
CASSLELAGVSSVEQYF
TGTGCCAGCAGCTTAGAACTAGCGGGAGTTTCCTCTGTGGAGCAGTACTTC
>once|.|TRBV28|TRBJ2-7
CASSTGDSSYEQYF
TGTGCCAGCAGTACGGGGGACAGCTCCTACGAGCAGTACTTC
>.|.|TRBV5-1|TRBJ2-7
CASSPLGGTQREQYF
TGCGCCAGCAGCCCATTGGGGGGAACACAGCGCGAGCAGTACTTC
>.|TRBD1|TRBV19|TRBJ1-5
CAGADRAGQPQHF
TGTGCCGGAGCCGACAGGGCTGGGCAGCCCCAGCATTTT
>.|.|TRBV27|TRBJ2-2
CASSSIGRDTGELFF
TGTGCCAGCAGTTCCATCGGCCGGGACACCGGGGAGCTGTTTTTT
>.|.|TRBV2|TRBJ2-1
CASSDLQGFPNNEQFF
TGTGCCAGCAGCGACCTACAGGGTTTCCCCAACAATGAGCAGTTCTTC
>few|TRBD1|TRBV7-9|TRBJ1-3
CASSLRGQELNTIYF
TGTGCCAGCAGCTTACGGGGACAGGAGTTGAACACCATATATTTT
>.|.|TRBV20-1|TRBJ2-1
CSAREQGQFF
TGCAGTGCTAGGGAACAGGGGCAGTTCTTC
>.|.|TRBV18|TRBJ1-1
CASSLQANTEAFF
TGTGCCAGCTCCCTACAGGCGAACACTGAAGCTTTCTTT
>.|.|TRBV27|TRBJ2-1
CASSLGRGYNEQFF
TGTGCCAGCAGTTTGGGTAGGGGGTACAATGAGCAGTTCTTC
>.|TRBD1|TRBV7-3|TRBJ2-2
CASSSAGGGSGELFF
TGTGCCAGCAGCTCCGCAGGGGGCGGGTCCGGGGAGCTGTTTTTT
>.|TRBD2|TRBV5-1|TRBJ2-1
CASSLKRGGSYNEQFF
TGCGCCAGCAGCTTGAAGCGGGGCGGCTCCTACAATGAGCAGTTCTTC
>.|TRBD1|TRBV28|TRBJ1-2
CASGLPGRGDRYGYTF
TGTGCCAGCGGACTCCCGGGACGGGGGGACAGGTATGGCTACACCTTC
>few|.|TRBV30|TRBJ2-1
CAWTAGAGGDEQFF
TGTGCCTGGACGGCTGGGGCAGGTGGCGATGAGCAGTTCTTC
>.|TRBD2|TRBV7-9|TRBJ2-2
CASSSSGTSTTGELFF
TGTGCCAGCAGCTCGTCCGGGACTAGCACTACCGGGGAGCTGTTTTTT
>.|.|TRBV9|TRBJ1-5
CASSTRDNQPQHF
TGTGCCAGCAGCACCCGCGACAATCAGCCCCAGCATTTT
>.|TRBD1|TRBV9|TRBJ1-2
CASSPTSGQGGGTGGYTF
TGTGCCAGCAGCCCGACCTCGGGACAGGGTGGAGGTACGGGTGGCTACACCTTC
>.|.|TRBV10-3|TRBJ1-5
CAISESWGGNQPQHF
TGTGCCATCAGTGAGTCGTGGGGGGGCAATCAGCCCCAGCATTTT
>.|TRBD2|TRBV4-2|TRBJ2-1
CASSLGTSGVSYNEQFF
TGTGCCAGCAGCCTCGGGACTAGCGGGGTCTCCTACAATGAGCAGTTCTTC
>.|TRBD1|TRBV4-2|TRBJ1-1
CASSQYRDSLSSTEAFF
TGTGCCAGCAGCCAATACCGGGACAGTCTATCGAGCACTGAAGCTTTCTTT
>.|TRBD2|TRBV7-9|TRBJ2-7
CASSYIAGGPYEQYF
TGTGCCAGCAGCTATATAGCGGGAGGGCCCTACGAGCAGTACTTC
>.|.|TRBV5-6|TRBJ2-1
CASSLAIGEEQFF
TGTGCCAGCAGCTTGGCGATAGGGGAAGAGCAGTTCTTC
>.|.|TRBV7-9|TRBJ2-7
CSSSLVAGMSYEQYF
TGTTCCAGCAGCTTAGTGGCAGGGATGTCCTACGAGCAGTACTTC
>.|.|TRBV6-6|TRBJ2-1
CASSYSLRQVYNEQFF
TGTGCCAGCAGTTACTCGCTAAGACAGGTCTACAATGAGCAGTTCTTC